The clone carrying this T cell receptor (beta chain) came up many times. The target antigen is unknown. TCRdb re-called the 5' RACE reads with MiXCR, one entry per CDR3 protein. The table includes some 330,000 distinct CDR3 sequences, about 10% detected once. The data are from a study of identical twins. Notes on the study in general: An excess of low generation probability was shown by twin-shared out-of-frame alpha sequences. Invariant cells of the MAIT and iNKT types might have partly distorted the zero-insertion analyses. Memory repertoires showed no such pattern, whereas abundant cord blood beta clonotypes carried fewer insertions. Twins shared beta out-of-frame sequences in excess, but this excess was weaker.

The CDR3 runs 14 residues. The V segment lost 4 bases and the J segment 4 bases; nucleotides outside the gene matches: 5. This TCR came from a woman aged 45-60 years in good health. The chain is built from TRBV12-3 or TRBV12-4 and TRBJ1-1; 8 bases align to TRBD1. Sequencing was done on a sample of naive T cells sorted from blood. In nucleotides, the CDR3 is TGTGCCAGCAGTTCGAGAACAGGGGGCACTGAAGCTTTCTTT. It encodes CASSSRTGGTEAFF.